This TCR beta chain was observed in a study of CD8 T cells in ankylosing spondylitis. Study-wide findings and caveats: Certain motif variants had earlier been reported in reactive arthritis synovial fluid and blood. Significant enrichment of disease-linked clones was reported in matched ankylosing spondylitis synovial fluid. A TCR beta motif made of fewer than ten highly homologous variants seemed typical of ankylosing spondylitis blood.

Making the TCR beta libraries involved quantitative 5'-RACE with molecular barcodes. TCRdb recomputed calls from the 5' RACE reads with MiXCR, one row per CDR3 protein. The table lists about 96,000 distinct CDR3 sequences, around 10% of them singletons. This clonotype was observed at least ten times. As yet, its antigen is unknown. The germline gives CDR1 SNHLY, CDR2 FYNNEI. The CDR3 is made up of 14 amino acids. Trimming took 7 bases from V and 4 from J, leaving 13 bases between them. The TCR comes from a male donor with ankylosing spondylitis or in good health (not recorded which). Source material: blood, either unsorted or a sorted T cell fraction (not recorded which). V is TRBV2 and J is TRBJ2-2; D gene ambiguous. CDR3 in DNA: TGTGCCAGCATACCCGGGCTGGGCACCGGGGAGCTGTTTTTT. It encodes CASIPGLGTGELFF.